This TCR beta chain was obtained from a study of glioma-infiltrating T cells. The iRepertoire nested amplicon-rescue multiplex PCR amplified TCR alpha and beta CDR3s from RNA. Each CDR3 protein gets one entry after TCRdb re-called the multiplex PCR reads with MiXCR. The table records about 89,000 distinct CDR3 sequences, about 25% of them present only once. Deletions cut 5 bases from V and 2 bases from J, with 8 bases between. CDR3 size: 13 residues. Germline V CDR1 and CDR2: SNHLY, FYNNEI. The sample holds many counts of this clonotype. The chain combines TRBV2 with TRBJ2-3; unclear D gene. The sample comprised glioma tissue, nonneoplastic brain tissue, or PBMCs (not recorded which). This sequence was found in a human donor with low-grade glioma or glioblastoma, undergoing nonglioma brain surgery, or in good health (not recorded which). CDR3 region: CASSRQVTDTQYF. CDR3 sequence (DNA): TGTGCCAGCAGTAGGCAGGTCACAGATACGCAGTATTTT. The variable domain in full, completed from reference TRBV2 and TRBJ2-3, reads EPEVTQTPSHQVTQMGQEVILRCVPISNHLYFYWYRQILGQKVEFLVSFYNNEISEKSEIFDDQFSVERPDGSNFTLKIRSTKLEDSAMYFCASSRQVTDTQYFGPGTRLTVL.